This T cell receptor (beta chain) originates from a study of vaccination effects on CD4 cells after COVID-19. Study-level information: Sequencing followed a ViraFEST assay step that expanded antigen-specific CD4+ T cells with viral peptide pools. Whole-study findings and limits: Convalescents' spike-reactive clones after vaccination were mainly made up of new clones that the vaccine induced. Late in the post-vaccination period, infection-induced and vaccine-induced clones underwent marked clonal contraction.

Only a few counts were recorded for this clone. The antigen remains undetermined. Trimming took 0 bases from V and 2 from J, leaving 3 bases between them. Germline-derived CDR1 and CDR2 are SGHRS and YFSETQ. The CDR3 sequence is 12 residues long. This table comes from immunoSEQ multiplex PCR, and its TCRdb copy is limited to in-frame clones, with some not included. The repertoire holds 40,000 to 55,000 clones, 76% seen once, with roughly 3.6% in the top ten. Following culture for roughly 10 days, CD4+ T cells were isolated. Between March and December 2020, the person had a SARS-CoV-2 infection that PCR confirmed. Each person got two doses of an mRNA SARS-CoV-2 vaccine, BNT162b2 or mRNA-1273.

The chain links TRBV5-1 to TRBJ2-7; D is unresolved. Sample: CD4+ T cells from PBMCs cultured without peptide, taken after COVID-19 vaccination. This receptor was taken from a human donor who had a prior SARS-CoV-2 infection. In DNA form, the CDR3 reads TGCGCCAGCAGCTTGGAGCCCTACGAGCAGTACTTC. Translated: CASSLEPYEQYF. The whole variable domain, filled in from reference TRBV5-1 and TRBJ2-7, reads KAGVTQTPRYLIKTRGQQVTLSCSPISGHRSVSWYQQTPGQGLQFLFEYFSETQRNKGNFPGRFSGRQFSNSRSEMNVSTLELGDSALYLCASSLEPYEQYFGPGTRLTVT.